This T cell receptor beta chain was found in a study of blood T cell repertoires in COVID-19 (dated by TCRdb to 2018 to 2021). Study-level background: Samples covering the acute and convalescent phases of COVID-19 were provided by collaborators in the United States, Italy and Spain. The material from the prospective study consisted of cDNA or gDNA derived from T cells, B-cell-depleted T cells, or PBMCs. The dataset comprised deeply sampled blood TCRbeta repertoires from subjects exposed to, actively infected with, or recovered from COVID-19. A freely available public database, intended as a resource for researchers studying the immune response to SARS-CoV-2, is where the repertoires were released. The samples were drawn from two sources: the first 160 participants of the ongoing ImmuneRACE study, and fewer than 1,500 subjects contributed by 6 global collaborators. The sample metadata nearly always contained a de-identified subject ID, COVID-19 status, age in years and sex. Where available, HLA class I and class II types were obtained from metadata supplied by the sample provider rather than from assay-based typing. What the work shows at the level of the full study, not this receptor alone: The amount of clinical and demographic metadata varied by source and participant and was provided uncurated.

Participants in the prospective study were aged about 18 to 95 years, lived in 20 to 30 United States geographic areas, and enrolled through a virtual design. In the prospective study, participants were assigned to cohorts based on the clinical history participants reported in a screening survey and a study questionnaire. Mobile phlebotomists in the prospective study collected whole blood, serum and a nasopharyngeal or oropharyngeal swab from every participant. Additional blood draws and questionnaires over a roughly two-month period could optionally be provided by prospective study participants. Prospective study blood samples were shipped either frozen or at room temperature before DNA extraction. About this clone itself: Its specific antigen is unknown. Base qualities are not provided; no much larger clone lies one nucleotide away.

TCRbeta CDR3 regions were amplified from genomic DNA by means of the immunoSEQ Assay, a bias-controlled multiplex PCR. In the source study's methods: The number of nucleated cells in each sample was estimated from the amplification of reference gene primers within the assay. To quantify the absolute abundance of each unique TCRbeta CDR3 rearrangement, sequence reads were collapsed and filtered. For each sample, productive Simpson clonality was calculated by taking the square root of Simpson's diversity index across productive rearrangements. What TCRdb holds here is the immuneACCESS table cut down to in-frame rearrangements. Part of the clones is not present; checked against another copy, under half of the missing clones reflect an unresolved V gene, and the others are unexplained. For V, J and clone size, that table is used; D and trimming come from the DNA. This sample lists 310,000 or so clones; 90% were detected once. The ten largest clones capture about 1.8% of the sample.

V lost 2 bases and J lost 0 bases; the stretch between them is 10 bases long. The CDR3 holds 15 amino acids from the cysteine to the phenylalanine. The kept DNA is CDR3 alone, 45 bases in frame from the first base. CDR1 and CDR2 are read off the germline V gene as SGHTA and FQGNSA. The sequence derives from a woman aged 18-29 years with acute COVID-19. Material: PBMCs or T cells enriched from blood (not recorded which). The sequence links TRBV7-2 to TRBJ1-1; no D gene is confidently identified. The CDR3 corresponds to CASSLSQFMNTEAFF. The DNA is as follows: TGTGCCAGCAGCTTAAGTCAGTTTATGAACACTGAAGCTTTCTTT.